One and the same sample provided the 28 T cell receptor beta chains below, sequenced in a study of T cell changes during pregnancy in multiple sclerosis. The assay was immunoSEQ multiplex PCR, and TCRdb's table has in-frame clones only and misses some. The table shows some 57,000 clones, with about 90% occurring only once. Sequencing was performed on peripheral blood, taken in the first trimester of pregnancy. The receptors were sampled from a female donor in good health, enrolled as a control in a pregnancy study.

This chain connects TRBV27 to TRBJ1-1; D unresolved. Germline lookup yields CDR1 MNHEY and CDR2 SMNVEV (reference sequence). Trimming pared 4 bases from V and 1 base from J, leaving 10 bases between. This CDR3 region has 14 residues. The CDR3 sequence: CASSYGPPNTEAFF. DNA of the CDR3: TGTGCCAGCAGTTATGGGCCTCCGAACACTGAAGCTTTCTTT.

J is TRBJ1-1 and V is TRBV5-6, with 7 bases aligning to TRBD1. The V gene end was trimmed by 5 bases and the J gene end by 11 bases; junction bases not matched to a gene: 6. Germline CDR1 and CDR2: SGHDT and YYEEEE. CDR3 length: 11 residues. This chain's CDR3 is CASSFEGAAFF. In DNA form, the CDR3 reads TGTGCCAGCAGTTTTGAGGGGGCGGCTTTCTTT.

The chain recombines TRBV27 with TRBJ1-2; possible D gene TRBD1, 5 bases. The CDR3 has 13 amino acids. CDR1 is MNHEY, CDR2 SMNVEV, per germline (reference sequence). Trimming took off 3 bases at V and 3 bases at J, with 8 bases between the two ends. The CDR3 bases are TGTGCCAGCAGTTTGAAGACAGACTATGGCTACACCTTC. Its protein is CASSLKTDYGYTF.

This chain connects TRBV6-1 to TRBJ2-7; possibly TRBD1 for D (5 bases). Germline V gene data show CDR1 as MNHNS and CDR2 as SASEGT. The CDR3 has 15 amino acids. Trimming stripped 9 bases from V and 5 bases from J, with 23 bases between. This CDR3 reads CASTPPGKIMHEQYF. CDR3 bases: TGTGCCAGTACCCCGCCAGGGAAGATAATGCACGAGCAGTACTTC.

The chain uses TRBV19 and TRBJ2-7, with a possible D match to TRBD1 (6 bases). CDR3 length: 16 residues. V lost 5 bases and J 3 bases, leaving 20 bases between the germline ends. The germline V gene has CDR1 LNHDA and CDR2 SQIVND (reference sequence). Here the CDR3 reads CASSPQGSNEYYEQYF. As DNA, the CDR3 is TGTGCCAGTAGTCCCCAGGGGTCCAACGAATACTACGAGCAGTACTTC.

This clone has a single count. The genes are TRBV11-2 and TRBJ1-6; 10 bases are a match to TRBD1. Germline CDR1 SGHAT, CDR2 FQNNGV. The junction had 3 bases not matched to a gene; V was cut back by 6 bases and J by 10 bases. The CDR3 length is 13 residues. This CDR3 reads CASSMDRGSPLHF. The CDR3 bases are TGTGCCAGCAGTATGGACAGGGGGTCACCCCTCCACTTT.

V and J are TRBV6-6 and TRBJ1-2; weak D call: TRBD1 (5 bases). V lost 0 bases to trimming and J lost 9 bases, with 14 bases between them. Germline V gives CDR1 MNHNY, CDR2 SVGAGI (reference sequence). CDR3 size: 14 residues. Here the CDR3 reads CASSYSESGWSYTF. The CDR3 DNA is TGTGCCAGCAGTTACTCGGAGTCAGGGTGGAGCTACACCTTC.

This chain connects TRBV4-3 to TRBJ2-1; TRBD2 is a possible D gene (6 bases). With 0 bases removed from V and 6 bases from J, the gap between germline ends came to 18 bases. The CDR3 runs to 17 residues. CDR1 and CDR2 (germline): LGHNA, YSLEER. This CDR3 reads CASSQEWRDLEPNEQFF. The CDR3 DNA reads as TGCGCCAGCAGCCAAGAATGGCGGGACTTGGAACCCAATGAGCAGTTCTTC.

The rearrangement uses TRBV10-2 and TRBJ1-1; D gene unclear. Trimming pared 3 bases from V and 0 bases from J, leaving 11 bases between. Germline CDR1 reads WSHSY; CDR2 reads SAAADI. This CDR3 is 15 amino acids long. The CDR3 protein is CASSDASVLNTEAFF. CDR3 nucleotide sequence: TGCGCCAGCAGTGATGCATCGGTTTTGAACACTGAAGCTTTCTTT.

CDR3 protein: CASSDMARTGPGQSGPPLHF. The CDR3 region has the DNA TGTGCCAGCAGCGACATGGCCCGGACGGGCCCGGGACAGAGTGGGCCACCCCTCCACTTT. This sequence joins TRBV5-8 and TRBJ1-6, with 7 positions matching TRBD1. The trim removed 4 bases at V and 11 bases at J, leaving 27 bases unmatched. CDR1 SGHTS and CDR2 YDEGEE come from the germline V gene. This CDR3 contains 20 residues.

This clone was seen more than once but under ten times. The V gene is TRBV5-6, the J gene TRBJ1-1; D gene unclear. This CDR3 region has 12 residues. Germline V gene data show CDR1 as SGHDT and CDR2 as YYEEEE. V was cut by 0 bases and J by 7 bases, with 7 bases left in between. CDR3 sequence reads: CASSLGGLEAFF. As DNA, the CDR3 is TGTGCCAGCAGCTTGGGCGGGCTTGAAGCTTTCTTT.

This sequence joins TRBV2 and TRBJ2-2; D uncertain. V lost 5 bases and J lost 6, with 13 bases in between. Per germline, CDR1 SNHLY and CDR2 FYNNEI. The CDR3 contains 14 residues. The chain's CDR3 is CASSLDLESGELFF. The CDR3 nucleotides are TGTGCCAGCAGTCTTGATCTGGAGTCCGGGGAGCTGTTTTTT.

The chain is built from TRBV29-1 and TRBJ1-2; tentatively, D is TRBD1 (5 bases). The germline V gene encodes CDR1 SQVTM and CDR2 ANQGSEA. V lost 7 bases to trimming and J lost 4 bases, with 13 bases between them. The length of the CDR3 is 12 residues. The CDR3: CSASDDSYGYTF. Written as DNA, the CDR3 is TGCAGCGCCTCCGACGACAGCTATGGCTACACCTTC.

The chain employs TRBV6-5 and TRBJ1-1; D not resolved. V was trimmed by 0 bases and J by 4 bases, leaving 9 bases between them. This CDR3 is built from 14 residues. CDR1 is MNHEY, CDR2 SVGAGI, per germline. Here the CDR3 DNA reads TGTGCCAGCAGTTACTCGACGGGGTTCACTGAAGCTTTCTTT. Translation: CASSYSTGFTEAFF.

The chain joins TRBV9 to TRBJ1-3; 11 bases align to TRBD1. Trimming cost V 4 bases and J 0 bases; bases outside gene matches: 9. The CDR3 has 18 amino acids. Germline V gene lookup returns CDR1 SGDLS and CDR2 YYNGEE. The CDR3 bases are TGTGCCAGCAGCATGCGGGGGGGACAGGGGGTCTCTGGAAACACCATATATTTT. It is translated as CASSMRGGQGVSGNTIYF.

The rearrangement uses TRBV6-1 and TRBJ1-1; a possible D gene is TRBD1 (5 bases). Per the germline V gene, CDR1 is MNHNS and CDR2 is SASEGT. This CDR3 spans 18 amino acids. Between the trimmed V and J ends, which lost 1 base and 7 bases, there was a span of 25 bases. For the CDR3, the DNA is TGTGCCAGCAGTGAAGTAGGTGTGGGGTTCTCGGGGGTCGGTGAAGCTTTCTTT. This codes for CASSEVGVGFSGVGEAFF.

This clone is a singleton in its sample. V and J are TRBV7-9 and TRBJ2-7; 8 nucleotides agree with TRBD2. Germline V gene lookup returns CDR1 SEHNR and CDR2 FQNEAQ (reference sequence). The V segment lost 1 base and the J segment 4 bases; nucleotides outside the gene matches: 3. The CDR3 runs 14 residues. CDR3 sequence reads: CASSLGSSGYEQYF. The CDR3 bases are TGTGCCAGCAGCTTAGGGTCTAGCGGGTACGAGCAGTACTTC.

The chain couples TRBV19 to TRBJ2-7; 7 nucleotides align to TRBD2. V shed 1 base, J shed 4 bases, and the junction held 10 bases outside the gene matches. Germline loops: CDR1 LNHDA, CDR2 SQIVND (reference sequence). The CDR3 sequence is 16 residues long. CDR3 sequence (DNA): TGTGCCAGTAGTATAGGTGGGGGGGGGATTTCGTACGAGCAGTACTTC. It codes for CASSIGGGGISYEQYF.

The V call is TRBV27, the J call TRBJ2-7, with D possibly being TRBD1 (5 bases). The CDR3 extends over 13 amino acids. CDR1 MNHEY and CDR2 SMNVEV come from the germline V gene (reference sequence). Trimming shortened V by 2 bases and J by 3 bases, and 8 bases separated the two germline ends. The CDR3 DNA sequence: TGTGCCAGCAGTTTAGGCAGGGACTACGAGCAGTACTTC. Amino acids: CASSLGRDYEQYF.

The sample holds one count of this clone. CDR3 coding DNA: TGCAGCGTTGGGGGGGTAGGGAAGACCCAGTACTTC. It is translated as CSVGGVGKTQYF. The rearrangement uses TRBV29-1 and TRBJ2-5, with a tentative D call TRBD2 (6 bases). CDR3 length equals 12 residues. Germline CDR1 reads SQVTM; CDR2 reads ANQGSEA. Trimming stripped 4 bases from V and 6 bases from J, with 12 bases between.

V and J are TRBV2 and TRBJ1-2; TRBD1 matches 10 bases. Germline trimming cut 1 base from V and 5 bases from J; bases unmatched to any gene: 7. The germline CDR1 and CDR2 sequences are SNHLY and FYNNEI. The CDR3 is 16 amino acids. This CDR3 is CASSEETPGQGYGYTF. In DNA form, the CDR3 reads TGTGCCAGCAGTGAAGAGACCCCGGGACAGGGGTATGGCTACACCTTC.

This chain uses TRBV5-1 with TRBJ2-7; 7 positions match TRBD1. CDR3 length equals 13 residues. Germline V lookup: CDR1 SGHRS, CDR2 YFSETQ. Trimming cost V 5 bases and J 3 bases; bases outside gene matches: 5. In DNA form, the CDR3 reads TGCGCCAGCAGGAATACAGGGGTCTACGAGCAGTACTTC. Translating it yields CASRNTGVYEQYF.

This rearrangement joins TRBV5-5 to TRBJ2-7; D gene unclear. V lost 0 bases and J 0 bases, leaving 10 bases between the germline ends. This CDR3 spans 15 amino acids. Per germline, CDR1 SGHKS and CDR2 YYEKEE (reference sequence). The CDR3: CASSLAPASSYEQYF. CDR3 DNA: TGTGCCAGCAGCTTGGCTCCAGCGAGCTCCTACGAGCAGTACTTC.

The chain is built from TRBV4-3 and TRBJ2-7, with D tentatively TRBD2 (6 bases). The CDR3 consists of 15 residues. The germline CDR1 and CDR2 sequences are LGHNA and YSLEER. V lost 1 base, J lost 4 bases, and 14 bases lay in between. The CDR3 sequence is CASSQGSSESYEQYF. The CDR3, as DNA: TGCGCCAGCAGCCAAGGGTCTAGCGAAAGTTACGAGCAGTACTTC.

This chain uses TRBV2 with TRBJ1-6, with 7 bases aligning to TRBD1. Losses at the gene ends were 6 bases for V and 6 bases for J; bases not matched to a gene: 8. The CDR3 is 15 amino acids. Per germline, CDR1 SNHLY and CDR2 FYNNEI. The CDR3 here is CASRRGQGSNSPLHF. CDR3 in DNA: TGTGCCAGCAGAAGGGGGCAGGGAAGTAATTCACCCCTCCACTTT.

The chain has TRBV7-8 and TRBJ2-3, with 9 bases aligning to TRBD2. V gave up 5 bases and J gave up 8 bases; unmatched junction bases: 17. From germline, CDR1 is SGHVS and CDR2 FQNEAQ. The CDR3 contains 17 residues. The CDR3 nucleotides read TGTGCCAGCAGCCCTGAGCTAGCGGGGTCCCCAGGGGGTACGCAGTATTTT. Amino acid sequence: CASSPELAGSPGGTQYF.

The chain employs TRBV5-1 and TRBJ2-1, with 16 bases that match TRBD2. In germline, CDR1 is SGHRS, CDR2 YFSETQ. This CDR3 has 18 amino acids. The J segment lost 7 bases and the V segment lost 5 bases, leaving 12 bases of the junction unmatched. CDR3 in DNA: TGCGCCAGCAGTGTTGGCGGGACTAGCGGGGGGGCAACTAATGAGCAGTTCTTC. This codes for CASSVGGTSGGATNEQFF.

The chain combines TRBV6-1 with TRBJ1-3; 12 positions agree with TRBD1. Germline-derived CDR1 and CDR2 are MNHNS and SASEGT. The V and J ends lost 6 bases and 4 bases, in that order; junction bases with no gene match: 13. The CDR3 is 18 residues long. CDR3 nucleotide sequence: TGTGCCAGCAGAGAAATTCCGGGACAGGGGGCGCGAGGAAACACCATATATTTT. Translation: CASREIPGQGARGNTIYF.